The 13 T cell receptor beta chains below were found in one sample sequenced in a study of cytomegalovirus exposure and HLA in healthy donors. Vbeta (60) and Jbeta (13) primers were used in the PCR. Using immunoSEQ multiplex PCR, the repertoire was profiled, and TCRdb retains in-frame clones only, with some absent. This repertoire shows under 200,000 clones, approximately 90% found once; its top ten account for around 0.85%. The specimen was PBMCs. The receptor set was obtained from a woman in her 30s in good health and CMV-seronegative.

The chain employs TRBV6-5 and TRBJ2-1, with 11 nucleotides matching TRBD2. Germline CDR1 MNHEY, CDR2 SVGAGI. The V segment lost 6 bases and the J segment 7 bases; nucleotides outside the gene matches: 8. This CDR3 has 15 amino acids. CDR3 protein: CASSQTSGGLNEQFF. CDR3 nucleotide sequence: TGTGCCAGCAGCCAAACTAGCGGGGGTCTGAATGAGCAGTTCTTC.

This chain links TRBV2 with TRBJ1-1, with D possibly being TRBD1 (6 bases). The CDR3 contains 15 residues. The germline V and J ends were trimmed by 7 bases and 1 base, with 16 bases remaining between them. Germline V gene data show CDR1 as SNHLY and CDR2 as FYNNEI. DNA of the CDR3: TGTGCCAGCACAAATTTGGAACAGGGGAACACTGAAGCTTTCTTT. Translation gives CASTNLEQGNTEAFF.

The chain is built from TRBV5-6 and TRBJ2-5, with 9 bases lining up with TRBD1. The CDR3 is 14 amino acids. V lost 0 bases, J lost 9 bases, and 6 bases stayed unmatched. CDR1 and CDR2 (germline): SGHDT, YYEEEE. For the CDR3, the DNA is TGTGCCAGCAGCTTGGGGGACAGGGAGTTAGCCCAGTACTTC. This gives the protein CASSLGDRELAQYF. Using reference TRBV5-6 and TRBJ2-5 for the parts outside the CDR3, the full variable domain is DAGVTQSPTHLIKTRGQQVTLRCSPKSGHDTVSWYQQALGQGPQFIFQYYEEEERQRGNFPDRFSGHQFPNYSSELNVNALLLGDSALYLCASSLGDRELAQYFGPGTRLLVL.

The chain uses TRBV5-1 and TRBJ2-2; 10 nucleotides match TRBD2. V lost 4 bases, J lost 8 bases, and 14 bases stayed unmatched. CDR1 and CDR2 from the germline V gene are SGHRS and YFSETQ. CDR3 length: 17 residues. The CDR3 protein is CASSPTSGYVGLGELFF. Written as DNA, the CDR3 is TGCGCCAGCAGCCCGACTAGCGGGTACGTCGGACTGGGGGAGCTGTTTTTT.

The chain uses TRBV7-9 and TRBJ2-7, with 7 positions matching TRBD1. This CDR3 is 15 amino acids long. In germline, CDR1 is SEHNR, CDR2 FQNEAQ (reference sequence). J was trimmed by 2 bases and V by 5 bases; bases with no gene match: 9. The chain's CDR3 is CASSTPTGSAYEQYF. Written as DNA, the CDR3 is TGTGCCAGCAGCACTCCGACAGGGTCAGCCTACGAGCAGTACTTC.

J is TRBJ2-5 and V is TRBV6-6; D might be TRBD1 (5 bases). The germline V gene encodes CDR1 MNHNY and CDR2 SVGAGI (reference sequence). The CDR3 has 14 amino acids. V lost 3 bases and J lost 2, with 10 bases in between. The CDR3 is CASSYETVQETQYF. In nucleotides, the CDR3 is TGTGCCAGCAGTTATGAGACAGTTCAAGAGACCCAGTACTTC.

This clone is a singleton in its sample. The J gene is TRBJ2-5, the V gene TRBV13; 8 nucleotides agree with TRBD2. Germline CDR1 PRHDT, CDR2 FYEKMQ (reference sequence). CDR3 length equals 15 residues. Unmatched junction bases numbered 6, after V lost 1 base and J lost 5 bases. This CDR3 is CASSLVSGSGETQYF. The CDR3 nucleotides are TGTGCCAGCAGCTTAGTAAGCGGGAGTGGGGAGACCCAGTACTTC.

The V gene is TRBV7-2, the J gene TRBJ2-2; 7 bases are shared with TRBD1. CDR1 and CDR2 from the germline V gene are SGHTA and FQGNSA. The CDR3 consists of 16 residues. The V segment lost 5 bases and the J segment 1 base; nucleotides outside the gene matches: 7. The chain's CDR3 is CASSIAGTVNTGELFF. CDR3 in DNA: TGTGCCAGCAGCATCGCCGGGACAGTGAACACCGGGGAGCTGTTTTTT. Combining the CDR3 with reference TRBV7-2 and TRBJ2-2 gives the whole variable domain GAGVSQSPSNKVTEKGKDVELRCDPISGHTALYWYRQSLGQGLEFLIYFQGNSAPDKSGLPSDRFSAERTGGSVSTLTIQRTQQEDSAVYLCASSIAGTVNTGELFFGEGSRLTVL.

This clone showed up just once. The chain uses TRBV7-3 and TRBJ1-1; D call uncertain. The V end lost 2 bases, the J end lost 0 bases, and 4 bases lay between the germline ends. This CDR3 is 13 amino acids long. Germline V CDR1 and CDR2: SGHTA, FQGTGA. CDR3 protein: CASSLALNTEAFF. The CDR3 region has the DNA TGTGCCAGCAGCTTAGCGCTGAACACTGAAGCTTTCTTT. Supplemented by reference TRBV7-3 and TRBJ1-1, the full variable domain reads GAGVSQTPSNKVTEKGKYVELRCDPISGHTALYWYRQSLGQGPEFLIYFQGTGAADDSGLPNDRFFAVRPEGSVSTLKIQRTERGDSAVYLCASSLALNTEAFFGQGTRLTVV.

CDR3 DNA: TGTGCCAGCAGTTACCTTCTGGCCGGGGAAGGCTACACCTTC. This codes for CASSYLLAGEGYTF. The V gene is TRBV6-6, the J gene TRBJ1-2; D gene ambiguous. Per the germline V gene, CDR1 is MNHNY and CDR2 is SVGAGI (reference sequence). The V end was cut by 2 bases, the J end by 8 bases, with 15 bases between. The CDR3 runs 14 residues.

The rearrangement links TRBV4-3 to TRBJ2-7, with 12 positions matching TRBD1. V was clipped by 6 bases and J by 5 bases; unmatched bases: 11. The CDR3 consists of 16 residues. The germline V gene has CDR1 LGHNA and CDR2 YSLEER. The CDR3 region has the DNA TGCGCCAGCAGGAGCATGGGACAGGGGGCGATCGACGAGCAGTACTTC. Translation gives CASRSMGQGAIDEQYF.

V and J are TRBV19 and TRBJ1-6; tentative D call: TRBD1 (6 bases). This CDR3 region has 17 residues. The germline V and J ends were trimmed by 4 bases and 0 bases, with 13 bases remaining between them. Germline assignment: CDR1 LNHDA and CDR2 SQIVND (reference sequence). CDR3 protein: CASSSITGSSYNSPLHF. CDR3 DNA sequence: TGTGCCAGTAGTAGTATCACAGGGAGCTCCTATAATTCACCCCTCCACTTT.

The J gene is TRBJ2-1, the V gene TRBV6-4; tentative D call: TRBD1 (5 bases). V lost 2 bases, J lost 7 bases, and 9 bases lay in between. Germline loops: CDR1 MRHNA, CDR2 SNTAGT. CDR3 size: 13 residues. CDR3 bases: TGTGCCAGCAGTGACACCAGGGCAAATGAGCAGTTCTTC. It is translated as CASSDTRANEQFF.